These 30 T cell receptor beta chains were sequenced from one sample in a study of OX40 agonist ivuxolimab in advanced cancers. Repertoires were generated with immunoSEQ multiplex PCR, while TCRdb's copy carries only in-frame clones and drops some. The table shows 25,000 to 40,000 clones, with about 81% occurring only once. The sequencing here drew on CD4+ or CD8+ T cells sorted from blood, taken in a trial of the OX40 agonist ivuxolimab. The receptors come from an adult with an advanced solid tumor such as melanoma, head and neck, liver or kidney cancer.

In DNA, the CDR3 is TGTGCCAGCAGCCAGGGACAGGGTCCCTACGAGCAGTACTTC. Its protein product is CASSQGQGPYEQYF. The V and J genes are TRBV7-9 and TRBJ2-7; the match to TRBD1 covers 9 bases. The trim removed 5 bases at V and 2 bases at J, leaving 4 bases unmatched. The CDR3 loop spans 14 amino acids. Germline V CDR1 and CDR2: SEHNR, FQNEAQ (reference sequence). Drawing the rest from reference TRBV7-9 and TRBJ2-7, the complete variable domain is DTGVSQNPRHKITKRGQNVTFRCDPISEHNRLYWYRQTLGQGPEFLTYFQNEAQLEKSRLLSDRFSAERPKGSFSTLEIQRTEQGDSAMYLCASSQGQGPYEQYFGPGTRLTVT.

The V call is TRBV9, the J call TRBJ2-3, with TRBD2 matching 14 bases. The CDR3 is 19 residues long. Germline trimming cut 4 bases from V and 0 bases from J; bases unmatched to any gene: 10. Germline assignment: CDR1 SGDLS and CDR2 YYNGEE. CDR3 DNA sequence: TGTGCCAGCAGCCCCGAAGGGACTAGCGGGAGCCGGAGCACAGATACGCAGTATTTT. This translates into CASSPEGTSGSRSTDTQYF.

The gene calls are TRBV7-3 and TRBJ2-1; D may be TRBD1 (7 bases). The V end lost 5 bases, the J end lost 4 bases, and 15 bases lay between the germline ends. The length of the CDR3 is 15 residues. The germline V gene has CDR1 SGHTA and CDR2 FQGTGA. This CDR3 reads CASSPGDSPYNEQFF. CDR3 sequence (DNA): TGTGCCAGCAGCCCGGGGGACAGCCCGTACAATGAGCAGTTCTTC.

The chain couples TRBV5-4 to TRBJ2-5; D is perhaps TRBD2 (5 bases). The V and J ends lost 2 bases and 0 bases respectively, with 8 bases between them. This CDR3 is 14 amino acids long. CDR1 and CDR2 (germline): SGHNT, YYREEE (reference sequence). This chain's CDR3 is CASSFEGYQETQYF. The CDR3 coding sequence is TGTGCCAGCAGCTTCGAGGGATACCAAGAGACCCAGTACTTC. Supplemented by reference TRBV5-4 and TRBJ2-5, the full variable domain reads ETGVTQSPTHLIKTRGQQVTLRCSSQSGHNTVSWYQQALGQGPQFIFQYYREEENGRGNFPPRFSGLQFPNYSSELNVNALELDDSALYLCASSFEGYQETQYFGPGTRLLVL.

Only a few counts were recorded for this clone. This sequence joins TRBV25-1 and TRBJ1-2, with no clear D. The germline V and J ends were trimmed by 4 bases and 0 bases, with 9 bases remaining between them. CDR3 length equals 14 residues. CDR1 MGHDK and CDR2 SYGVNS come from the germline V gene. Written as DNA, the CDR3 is TGTGCCAGCAGTGTCATGGGAGCTAACTATGGCTACACCTTC. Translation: CASSVMGANYGYTF.

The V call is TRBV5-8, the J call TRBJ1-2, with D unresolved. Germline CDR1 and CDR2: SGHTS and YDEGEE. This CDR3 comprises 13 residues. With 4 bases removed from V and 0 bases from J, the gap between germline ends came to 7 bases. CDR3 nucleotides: TGTGCCAGCAGCCCCGAGGCTAACTATGGCTACACCTTC. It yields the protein CASSPEANYGYTF.

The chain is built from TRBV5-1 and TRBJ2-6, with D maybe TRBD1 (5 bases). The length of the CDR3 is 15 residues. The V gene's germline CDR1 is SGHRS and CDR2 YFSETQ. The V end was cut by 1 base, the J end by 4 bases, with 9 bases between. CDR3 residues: CASSLLPGGANVLTF. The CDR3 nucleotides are TGCGCCAGCAGCTTGTTACCAGGGGGGGCCAACGTCCTGACTTTC. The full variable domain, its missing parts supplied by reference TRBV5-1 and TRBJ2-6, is KAGVTQTPRYLIKTRGQQVTLSCSPISGHRSVSWYQQTPGQGLQFLFEYFSETQRNKGNFPGRFSGRQFSNSRSEMNVSTLELGDSALYLCASSLLPGGANVLTFGAGSRLTVL.

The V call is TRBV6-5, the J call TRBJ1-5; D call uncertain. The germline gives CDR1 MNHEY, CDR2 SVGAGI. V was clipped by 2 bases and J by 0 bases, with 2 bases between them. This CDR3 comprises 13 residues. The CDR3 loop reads CASSYSSNQPQHF. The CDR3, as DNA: TGTGCCAGCAGTTACAGTAGCAATCAGCCCCAGCATTTT.

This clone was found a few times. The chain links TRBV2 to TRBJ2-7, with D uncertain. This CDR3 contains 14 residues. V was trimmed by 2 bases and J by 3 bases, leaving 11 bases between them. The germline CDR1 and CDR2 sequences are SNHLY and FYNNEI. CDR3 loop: CASSETRLLYEQYF. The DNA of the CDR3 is TGTGCCAGCAGTGAAACCAGGTTGCTCTACGAGCAGTACTTC. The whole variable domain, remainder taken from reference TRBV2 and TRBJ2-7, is EPEVTQTPSHQVTQMGQEVILRCVPISNHLYFYWYRQILGQKVEFLVSFYNNEISEKSEIFDDQFSVERPDGSNFTLKIRSTKLEDSAMYFCASSETRLLYEQYFGPGTRLTVT.

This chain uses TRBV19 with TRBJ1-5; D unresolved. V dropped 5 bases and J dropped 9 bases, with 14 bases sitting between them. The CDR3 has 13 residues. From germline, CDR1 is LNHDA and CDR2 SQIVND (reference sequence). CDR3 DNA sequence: TGTGCCAGTAGTCCCGGGTCGATTGGGCCCCAGCATTTT. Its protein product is CASSPGSIGPQHF.

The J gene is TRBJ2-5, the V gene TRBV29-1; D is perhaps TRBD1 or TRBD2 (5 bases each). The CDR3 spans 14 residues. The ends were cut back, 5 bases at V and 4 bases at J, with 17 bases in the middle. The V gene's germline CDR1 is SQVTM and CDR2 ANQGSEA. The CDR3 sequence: CSVSGGDERETQYF. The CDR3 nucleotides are TGCAGCGTTTCTGGGGGAGATGAGAGAGAGACCCAGTACTTC.

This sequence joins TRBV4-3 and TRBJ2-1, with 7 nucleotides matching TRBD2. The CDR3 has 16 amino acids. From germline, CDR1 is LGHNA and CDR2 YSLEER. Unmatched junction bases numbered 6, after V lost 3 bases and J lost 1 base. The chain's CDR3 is CASSQDGLGSYNEQFF. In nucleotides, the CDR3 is TGCGCCAGCAGCCAGGATGGACTAGGGTCCTACAATGAGCAGTTCTTC.

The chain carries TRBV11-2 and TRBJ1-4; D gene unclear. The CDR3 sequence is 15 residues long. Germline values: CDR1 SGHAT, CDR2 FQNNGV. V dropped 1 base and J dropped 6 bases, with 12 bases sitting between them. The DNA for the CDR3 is TGTGCCAGCAGCTTAGTGTTAGGATACCATGAAAAACTGTTTTTT. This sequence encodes CASSLVLGYHEKLFF. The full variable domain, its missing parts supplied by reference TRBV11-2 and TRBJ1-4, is EAGVAQSPRYKIIEKRQSVAFWCNPISGHATLYWYQQILGQGPKLLIQFQNNGVVDDSQLPKDRFSAERLKGVDSTLKIQPAKLEDSAVYLCASSLVLGYHEKLFFGSGTQLSVL.

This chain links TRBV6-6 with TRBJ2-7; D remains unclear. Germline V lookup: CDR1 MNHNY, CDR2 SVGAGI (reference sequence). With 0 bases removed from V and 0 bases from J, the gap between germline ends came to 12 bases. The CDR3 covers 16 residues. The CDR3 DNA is TGTGCCAGCAGTTACTCTAGGAGTTTAGGCTCCTACGAGCAGTACTTC. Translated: CASSYSRSLGSYEQYF.

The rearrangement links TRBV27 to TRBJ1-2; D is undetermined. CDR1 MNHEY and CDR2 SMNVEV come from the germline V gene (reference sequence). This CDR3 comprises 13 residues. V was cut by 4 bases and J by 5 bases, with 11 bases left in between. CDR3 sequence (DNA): TGTGCCAGCAGTTCGCCCCCCTGGTATGGCTACACCTTC. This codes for CASSSPPWYGYTF.

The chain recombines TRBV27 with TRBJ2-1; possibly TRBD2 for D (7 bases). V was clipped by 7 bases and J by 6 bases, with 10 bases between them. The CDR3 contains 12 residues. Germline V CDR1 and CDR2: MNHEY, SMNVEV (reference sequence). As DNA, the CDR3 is TGTGCCAGCAAGGGGGGGATCAATGAGCAGTTCTTC. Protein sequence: CASKGGINEQFF.

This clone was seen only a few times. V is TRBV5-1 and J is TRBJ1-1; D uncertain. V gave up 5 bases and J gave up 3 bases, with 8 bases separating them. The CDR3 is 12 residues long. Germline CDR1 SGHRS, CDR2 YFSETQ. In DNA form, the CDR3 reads TGCGCCAGCAGATTAGCCCACACTGAAGCTTTCTTT. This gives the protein CASRLAHTEAFF.

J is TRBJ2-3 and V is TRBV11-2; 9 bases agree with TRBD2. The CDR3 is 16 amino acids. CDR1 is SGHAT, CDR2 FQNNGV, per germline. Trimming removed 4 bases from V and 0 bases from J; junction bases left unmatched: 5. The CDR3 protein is CASSYLSGSSTDTQYF. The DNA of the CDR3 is TGTGCCAGCAGCTACCTTAGCGGGAGTAGCACAGATACGCAGTATTTT.

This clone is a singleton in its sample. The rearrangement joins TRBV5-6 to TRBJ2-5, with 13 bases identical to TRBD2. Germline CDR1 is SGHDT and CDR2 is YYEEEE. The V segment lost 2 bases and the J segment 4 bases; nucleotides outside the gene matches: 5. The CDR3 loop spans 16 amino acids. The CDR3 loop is CASSFGLAGALETQYF. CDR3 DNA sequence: TGTGCCAGCAGCTTCGGACTAGCGGGGGCCCTAGAGACCCAGTACTTC.

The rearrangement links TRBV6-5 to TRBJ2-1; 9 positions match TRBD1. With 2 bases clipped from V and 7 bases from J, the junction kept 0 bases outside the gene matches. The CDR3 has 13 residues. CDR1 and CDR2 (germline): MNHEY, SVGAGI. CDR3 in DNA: TGTGCCAGCAGTTACGGACAGGGGAATGAGCAGTTCTTC. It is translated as CASSYGQGNEQFF.

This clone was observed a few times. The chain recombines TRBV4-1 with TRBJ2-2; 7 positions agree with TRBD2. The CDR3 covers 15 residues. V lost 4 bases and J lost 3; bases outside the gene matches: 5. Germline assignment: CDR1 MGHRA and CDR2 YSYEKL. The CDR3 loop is CASSLERGYTGELFF. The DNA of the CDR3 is TGCGCCAGCAGCCTCGAGCGGGGATACACCGGGGAGCTGTTTTTT.

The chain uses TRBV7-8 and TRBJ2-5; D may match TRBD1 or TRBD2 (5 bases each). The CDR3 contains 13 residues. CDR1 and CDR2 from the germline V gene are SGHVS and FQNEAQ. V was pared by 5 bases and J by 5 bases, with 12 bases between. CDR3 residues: CASSPRWGETQYF. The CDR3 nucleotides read TGTGCCAGCAGCCCGCGATGGGGGGAGACCCAGTACTTC.

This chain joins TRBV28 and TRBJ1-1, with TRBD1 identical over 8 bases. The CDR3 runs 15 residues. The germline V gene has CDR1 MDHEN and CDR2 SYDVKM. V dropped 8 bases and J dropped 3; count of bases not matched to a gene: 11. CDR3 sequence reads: CASGAADREDTEAFF. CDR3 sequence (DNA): TGTGCCAGCGGAGCAGCGGACAGGGAAGACACTGAAGCTTTCTTT.

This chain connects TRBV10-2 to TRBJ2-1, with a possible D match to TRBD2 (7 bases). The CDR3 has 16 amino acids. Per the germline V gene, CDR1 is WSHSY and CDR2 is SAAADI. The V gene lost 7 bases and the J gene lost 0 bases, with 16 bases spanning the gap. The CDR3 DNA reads TGCGCCAGCACGCGAGGGGGGGCGAGCTCCTACAATGAGCAGTTCTTC. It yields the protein CASTRGGASSYNEQFF.

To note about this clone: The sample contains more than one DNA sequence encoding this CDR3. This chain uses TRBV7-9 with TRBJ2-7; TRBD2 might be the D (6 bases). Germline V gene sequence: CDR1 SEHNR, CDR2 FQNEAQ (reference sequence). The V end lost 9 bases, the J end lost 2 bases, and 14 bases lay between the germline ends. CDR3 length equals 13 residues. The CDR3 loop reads CASSSAQPYEQYF. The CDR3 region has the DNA TGTGCCAGTTCTAGCGCTCAACCCTACGAGCAGTACTTC.

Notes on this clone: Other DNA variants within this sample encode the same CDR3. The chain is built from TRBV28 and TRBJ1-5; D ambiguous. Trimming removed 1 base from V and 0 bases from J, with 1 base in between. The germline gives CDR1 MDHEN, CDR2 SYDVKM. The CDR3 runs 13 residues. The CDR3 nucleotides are TGTGCCAGCAGTTTATATAGCAATCAGCCCCAGCATTTT. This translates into CASSLYSNQPQHF.

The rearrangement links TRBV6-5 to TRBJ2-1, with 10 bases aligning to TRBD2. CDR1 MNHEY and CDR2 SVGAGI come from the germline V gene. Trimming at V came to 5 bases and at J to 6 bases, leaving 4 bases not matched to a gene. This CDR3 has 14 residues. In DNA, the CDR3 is TGTGCCAGCAGTGAGTCTAGCGGGAGCAATGAGCAGTTCTTC. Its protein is CASSESSGSNEQFF.

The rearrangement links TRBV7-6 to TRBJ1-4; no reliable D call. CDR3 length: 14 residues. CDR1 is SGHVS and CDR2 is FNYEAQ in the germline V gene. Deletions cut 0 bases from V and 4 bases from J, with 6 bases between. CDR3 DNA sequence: TGTGCCAGCAGCTTAGCGAGCAGTAATGAAAAACTGTTTTTT. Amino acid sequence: CASSLASSNEKLFF.

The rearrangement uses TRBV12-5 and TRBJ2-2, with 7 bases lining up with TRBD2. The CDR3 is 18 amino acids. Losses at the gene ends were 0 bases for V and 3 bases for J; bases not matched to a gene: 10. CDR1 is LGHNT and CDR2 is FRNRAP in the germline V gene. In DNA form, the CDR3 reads TGTGCTAGTGGTTTGGTACTAACTAGCGAGGAGGACACCGGGGAGCTGTTTTTT. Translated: CASGLVLTSEEDTGELFF.

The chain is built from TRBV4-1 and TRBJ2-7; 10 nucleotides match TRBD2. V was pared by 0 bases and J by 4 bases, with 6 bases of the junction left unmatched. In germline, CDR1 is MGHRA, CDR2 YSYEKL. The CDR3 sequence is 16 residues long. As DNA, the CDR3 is TGCGCCAGCAGCCAAGATTGGACTAGCGGAGCGTACGAGCAGTACTTC. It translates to CASSQDWTSGAYEQYF.